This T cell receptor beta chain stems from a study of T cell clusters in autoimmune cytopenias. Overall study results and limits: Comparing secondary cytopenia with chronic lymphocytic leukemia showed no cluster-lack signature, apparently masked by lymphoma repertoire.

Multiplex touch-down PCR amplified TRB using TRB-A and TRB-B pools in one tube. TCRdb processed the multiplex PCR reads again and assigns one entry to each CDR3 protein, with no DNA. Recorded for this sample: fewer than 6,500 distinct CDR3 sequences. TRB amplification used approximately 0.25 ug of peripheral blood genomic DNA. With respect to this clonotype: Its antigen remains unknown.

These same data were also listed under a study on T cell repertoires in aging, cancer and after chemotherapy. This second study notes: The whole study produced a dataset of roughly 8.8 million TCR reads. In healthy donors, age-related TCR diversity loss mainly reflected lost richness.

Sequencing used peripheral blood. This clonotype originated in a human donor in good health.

The CDR3 sequence is CASSLRGNEKLFF. The V gene is TRBV5-4, the J gene TRBJ1-4. The CDR3 runs to 13 residues. Germline values: CDR1 SGHNT, CDR2 YYREEE (reference sequence).